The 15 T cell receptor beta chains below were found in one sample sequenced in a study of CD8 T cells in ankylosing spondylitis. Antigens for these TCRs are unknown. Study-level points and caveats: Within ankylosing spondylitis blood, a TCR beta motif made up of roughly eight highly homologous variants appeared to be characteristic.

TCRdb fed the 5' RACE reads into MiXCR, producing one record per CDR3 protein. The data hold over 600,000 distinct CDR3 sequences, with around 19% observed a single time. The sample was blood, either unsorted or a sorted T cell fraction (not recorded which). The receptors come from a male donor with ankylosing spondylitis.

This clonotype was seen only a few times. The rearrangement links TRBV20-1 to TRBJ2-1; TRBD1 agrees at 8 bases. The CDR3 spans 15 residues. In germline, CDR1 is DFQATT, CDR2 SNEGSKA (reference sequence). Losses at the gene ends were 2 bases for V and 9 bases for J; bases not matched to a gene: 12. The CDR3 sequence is CSARPTGVPLSEQFF. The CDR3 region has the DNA TGCAGTGCTAGACCGACAGGGGTTCCGTTGAGTGAGCAGTTCTTC.

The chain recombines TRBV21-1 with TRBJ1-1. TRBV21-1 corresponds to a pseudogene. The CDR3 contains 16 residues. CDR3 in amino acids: CASSRRPHEVNTEAFF. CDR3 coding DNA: TGTGCCAGCAGCCGGCGGCCACACGAGGTGAACACTGAAGCTTTCTTT.

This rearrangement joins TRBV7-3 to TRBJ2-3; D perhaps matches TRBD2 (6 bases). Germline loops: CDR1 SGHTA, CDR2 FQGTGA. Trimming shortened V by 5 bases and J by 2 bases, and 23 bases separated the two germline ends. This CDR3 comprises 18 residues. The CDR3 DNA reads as TGTGCCAGCAGCCCCAGAAGCGGAGCGGGCCATCCCACAGATACGCAGTATTTT. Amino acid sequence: CASSPRSGAGHPTDTQYF.

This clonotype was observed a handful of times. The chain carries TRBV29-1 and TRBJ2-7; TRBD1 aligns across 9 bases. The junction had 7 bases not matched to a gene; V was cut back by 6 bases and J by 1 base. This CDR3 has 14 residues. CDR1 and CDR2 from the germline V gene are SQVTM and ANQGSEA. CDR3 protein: CSVVPGQGSYEQYF. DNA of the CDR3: TGCAGCGTGGTGCCGGGACAGGGATCCTACGAGCAGTACTTC.

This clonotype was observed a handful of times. CDR3: CASSLRDTEQYF. The CDR3 bases are TGTGCCAGCAGTTTACGGGACACCGAGCAGTACTTC. V and J are TRBV28 and TRBJ2-7; D might be TRBD1 (6 bases). This CDR3 spans 12 amino acids. Trimming stripped 2 bases from V and 6 bases from J, with 8 bases between. Germline CDR1 reads MDHEN; CDR2 reads SYDVKM.

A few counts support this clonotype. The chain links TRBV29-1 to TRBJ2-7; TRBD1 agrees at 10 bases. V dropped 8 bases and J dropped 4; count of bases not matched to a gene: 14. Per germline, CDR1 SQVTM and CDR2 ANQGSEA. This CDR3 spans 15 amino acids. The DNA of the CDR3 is TGCAGCACAAAGACCGGGACAGGGGCGATTTACGAGCAGTACTTC. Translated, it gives CSTKTGTGAIYEQYF.

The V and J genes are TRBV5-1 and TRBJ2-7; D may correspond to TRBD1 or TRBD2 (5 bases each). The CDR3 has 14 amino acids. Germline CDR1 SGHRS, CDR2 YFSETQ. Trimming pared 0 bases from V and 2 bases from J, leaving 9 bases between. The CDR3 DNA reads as TGCGCCAGCAGCTTGGCCAAGGGACCCTACGAGCAGTACTTC. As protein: CASSLAKGPYEQYF. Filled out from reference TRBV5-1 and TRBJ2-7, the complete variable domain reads KAGVTQTPRYLIKTRGQQVTLSCSPISGHRSVSWYQQTPGQGLQFLFEYFSETQRNKGNFPGRFSGRQFSNSRSEMNVSTLELGDSALYLCASSLAKGPYEQYFGPGTRLTVT.

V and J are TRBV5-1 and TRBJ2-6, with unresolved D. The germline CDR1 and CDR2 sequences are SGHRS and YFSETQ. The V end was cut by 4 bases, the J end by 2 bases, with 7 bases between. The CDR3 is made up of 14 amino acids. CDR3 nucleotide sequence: TGCGCCAGCAGCCCCACGGCTGGGGCCAACGTCCTGACTTTC. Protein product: CASSPTAGANVLTF.

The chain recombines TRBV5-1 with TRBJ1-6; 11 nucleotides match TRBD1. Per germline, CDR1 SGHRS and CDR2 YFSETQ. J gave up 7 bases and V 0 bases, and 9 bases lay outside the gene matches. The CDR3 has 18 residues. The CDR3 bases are TGCGCCAGCAGCTTGGGGACAGGGGGCGAGTCGCCAAATTCACCCCTCCACTTT. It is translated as CASSLGTGGESPNSPLHF.

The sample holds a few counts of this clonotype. CDR3 loop: CSVLDWHGTEAFF. The DNA of the CDR3 is TGCAGCGTTTTGGACTGGCATGGGACTGAAGCTTTCTTT. This chain connects TRBV29-1 to TRBJ1-1; D is unresolved. CDR1 and CDR2 (germline): SQVTM, ANQGSEA. Trimming took off 5 bases at V and 5 bases at J, with 15 bases between the two ends. This CDR3 region has 13 residues.

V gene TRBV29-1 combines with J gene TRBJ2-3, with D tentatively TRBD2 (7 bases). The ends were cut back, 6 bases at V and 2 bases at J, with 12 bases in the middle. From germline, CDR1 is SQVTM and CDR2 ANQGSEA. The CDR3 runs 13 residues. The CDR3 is CSVWGGYTDTQYF. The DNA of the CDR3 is TGCAGCGTCTGGGGGGGCTACACAGATACGCAGTATTTT.

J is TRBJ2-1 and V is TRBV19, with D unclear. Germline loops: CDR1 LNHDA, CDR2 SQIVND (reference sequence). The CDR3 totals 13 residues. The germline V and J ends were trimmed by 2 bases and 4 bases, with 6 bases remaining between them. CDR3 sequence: CASSITDYNEQFF. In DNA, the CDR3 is TGTGCCAGTAGTATAACAGATTACAATGAGCAGTTCTTC.

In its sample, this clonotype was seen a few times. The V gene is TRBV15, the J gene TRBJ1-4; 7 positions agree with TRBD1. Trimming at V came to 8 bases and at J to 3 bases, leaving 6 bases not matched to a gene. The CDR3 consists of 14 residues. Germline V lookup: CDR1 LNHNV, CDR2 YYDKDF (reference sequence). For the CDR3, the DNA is TGTGCCACCGCGCCCGGGACAGCTAATGAAAAACTGTTTTTT. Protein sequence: CATAPGTANEKLFF.

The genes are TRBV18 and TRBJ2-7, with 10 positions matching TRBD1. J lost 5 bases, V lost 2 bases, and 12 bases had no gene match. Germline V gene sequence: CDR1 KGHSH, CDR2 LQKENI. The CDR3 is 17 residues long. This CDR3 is CASSPNGPRTGGNEQYF. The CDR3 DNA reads TGTGCCAGCTCACCAAACGGCCCCCGGACAGGGGGGAACGAGCAGTACTTC.

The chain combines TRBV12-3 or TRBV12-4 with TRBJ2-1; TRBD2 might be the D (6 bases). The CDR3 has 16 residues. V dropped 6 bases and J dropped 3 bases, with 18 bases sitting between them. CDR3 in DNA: TGTGCCAGCAGCCCAGGGACTCCCTTCTTCTACAATGAGCAGTTCTTC. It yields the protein CASSPGTPFFYNEQFF.